The 27 T cell receptor beta chains below all came from one sample that was sequenced in a study of blood T cell repertoires in COVID-19. TCRdb keeps only in-frame clones here, not all; method: immunoSEQ multiplex PCR. Of over 250,000 clones listed, about 87% are singletons. Material for sequencing was PBMCs or T cells enriched from blood (not recorded which). The receptors stem from a woman between 18 and 29 years old who had recovered from COVID-19.

This clone was detected many times. The CDR3 region is CASSPTGDLYNEQFF. CDR3 bases: TGTGCCAGCTCACCTACAGGGGATCTATACAATGAGCAGTTCTTC. The J gene is TRBJ2-1, the V gene TRBV18; 7 positions agree with TRBD1. With V trimmed by 3 bases and J by 4 bases, 6 bases remained unmatched. Germline CDR1 and CDR2: KGHSH and LQKENI. There are 15 residues in the CDR3.

This clone came up a few times. The chain carries TRBV14 and TRBJ1-1; D is ambiguous. The CDR3 loop spans 14 amino acids. Germline V lookup: CDR1 SGHDN, CDR2 FVKESK. The ends were cut back, 4 bases at V and 4 bases at J, with 13 bases in the middle. The CDR3 nucleotides are TGTGCCAGCAGCCCCAGAGGCCCGCGCACTGAAGCTTTCTTT. Protein product: CASSPRGPRTEAFF.

The chain employs TRBV19 and TRBJ1-2, with D possibly being TRBD1 (5 bases). The CDR3 spans 14 residues. Germline CDR1 is LNHDA and CDR2 is SQIVND (reference sequence). V lost 5 bases to trimming and J lost 2 bases, with 12 bases between them. The CDR3 here is CASSPPAGNYGYTF. The CDR3 DNA is TGTGCCAGTAGTCCCCCGGCAGGGAACTATGGCTACACCTTC.

V gene TRBV7-2 combines with J gene TRBJ1-2; 8 nucleotides agree with TRBD1. V lost 2 bases and J lost 8; bases outside the gene matches: 7. The CDR3 is made up of 14 amino acids. Germline lookup yields CDR1 SGHTA and CDR2 FQGNSA. CDR3 in DNA: TGTGCCAGCAGCTTACGACAGGGGAGTGAAGGCTACACCTTC. Encoded protein: CASSLRQGSEGYTF. Looking up the rest from reference TRBV7-2 and TRBJ1-2 gives the full variable domain: GAGVSQSPSNKVTEKGKDVELRCDPISGHTALYWYRQSLGQGLEFLIYFQGNSAPDKSGLPSDRFSAERTGGSVSTLTIQRTQQEDSAVYLCASSLRQGSEGYTFGSGTRLTVV.

The chain uses TRBV28 and TRBJ2-7; D might be TRBD1 (6 bases). The CDR3 loop spans 18 amino acids. Germline V gene sequence: CDR1 MDHEN, CDR2 SYDVKM. Trimming removed 3 bases at V and 4 bases at J, with 25 bases between. This CDR3 reads CASSLQAFIQGGWYEQYF. CDR3 nucleotides: TGTGCCAGCAGTTTGCAGGCTTTCATACAGGGTGGATGGTACGAGCAGTACTTC.

The rearrangement uses TRBV5-1 and TRBJ2-1; possibly TRBD1 for D (6 bases). Between the trimmed V and J ends, which lost 0 bases and 7 bases, there was a span of 17 bases. From germline, CDR1 is SGHRS and CDR2 YFSETQ. This CDR3 region has 16 residues. CDR3 nucleotide sequence: TGCGCCAGCAGCTTGGTTGGGACACTCGGTGAGAATGAGCAGTTCTTC. Its protein product is CASSLVGTLGENEQFF.

The V call is TRBV7-9, the J call TRBJ1-1, with 7 positions matching TRBD1. In germline, CDR1 is SEHNR, CDR2 FQNEAQ (reference sequence). With 1 base clipped from V and 4 bases from J, the junction kept 6 bases outside the gene matches. This CDR3 is built from 15 residues. CDR3 in DNA: TGTGCCAGCAGCTTAGTGTTGTCAGGGGGCACTGAAGCTTTCTTT. Amino acid sequence: CASSLVLSGGTEAFF. The variable domain in full, with the rest retrieved from reference TRBV7-9 and TRBJ1-1, is DTGVSQNPRHKITKRGQNVTFRCDPISEHNRLYWYRQTLGQGPEFLTYFQNEAQLEKSRLLSDRFSAERPKGSFSTLEIQRTEQGDSAMYLCASSLVLSGGTEAFFGQGTRLTVV.

The chain combines TRBV7-2 with TRBJ2-5, with TRBD2 as a possible D gene (5 bases). The V gene's germline CDR1 is SGHTA and CDR2 FQGNSA. The V gene lost 1 base and the J gene lost 5 bases, with 11 bases spanning the gap. The CDR3 spans 14 residues. The CDR3 DNA follows: TGTGCCAGCAGCTTAGGACGGGATAGGGAGACCCAGTACTTC. Encoded protein: CASSLGRDRETQYF.

This sequence joins TRBV6-4 and TRBJ1-1; a possible D gene is TRBD1 (5 bases). The V end was cut by 4 bases, the J end by 7 bases, with 13 bases between. This CDR3 comprises 13 residues. Germline CDR1 reads MRHNA; CDR2 reads SNTAGT. The CDR3 nucleotides read TGTGCCAGCAGTGGGACACTTGGAGATGAAGCTTTCTTT. The encoded protein is CASSGTLGDEAFF.

This clone was seen a single time. This chain joins TRBV11-2 and TRBJ2-3; tentative D call: TRBD1 (6 bases). V was pared by 4 bases and J by 0 bases, with 23 bases between. The CDR3 contains 19 residues. From germline, CDR1 is SGHAT and CDR2 FQNNGV. The CDR3 sequence: CASSYYPWAGTPSTDTQYF. The CDR3 nucleotides read TGTGCCAGCAGCTATTACCCTTGGGCCGGGACACCAAGCACAGATACGCAGTATTTT. Full variable domain (rest looked up from reference TRBV11-2 and TRBJ2-3): EAGVAQSPRYKIIEKRQSVAFWCNPISGHATLYWYQQILGQGPKLLIQFQNNGVVDDSQLPKDRFSAERLKGVDSTLKIQPAKLEDSAVYLCASSYYPWAGTPSTDTQYFGPGTRLTVL.

The CDR3 here is CASSLGENTEAFF. The CDR3 bases are TGTGCCAGCAGCTTAGGCGAGAACACTGAAGCTTTCTTT. The V call is TRBV7-7, the J call TRBJ1-1; no clear D gene. The CDR3 contains 13 residues. Germline CDR1 and CDR2: SSHAT and FNYEAQ (reference sequence). The ends were cut back, 1 base at V and 1 base at J, with 4 bases in the middle.

The chain recombines TRBV30 with TRBJ2-1, with no clear D. Trimming shortened V by 2 bases and J by 6 bases, and 11 bases separated the two germline ends. The CDR3 runs 13 residues. The germline gives CDR1 GTSNPN, CDR2 SVGIG (reference sequence). The CDR3 loop is CAWSPVWLNEQFF. DNA of the CDR3: TGTGCCTGGAGTCCCGTTTGGCTCAATGAGCAGTTCTTC.

The rearrangement uses TRBV6-5 and TRBJ2-7; a weak D match, TRBD2 (5 bases). Germline V gene sequence: CDR1 MNHEY, CDR2 SVGAGI. CDR3 length: 13 amino acids. The V gene lost 8 bases and the J gene lost 6 bases, with 17 bases spanning the gap. The CDR3: CASAGGPRAEQYF. The DNA of the CDR3 is TGTGCCAGCGCGGGTGGCCCTAGGGCCGAGCAGTACTTC.

Only one count was recorded for this clone. V usage is TRBV5-6 and J usage is TRBJ2-7; 14 bases line up with TRBD2. V trimming: 3 bases; J trimming: 0 bases; junction bases outside the gene matches: 8. Germline V lookup: CDR1 SGHDT, CDR2 YYEEEE. The CDR3 covers 18 residues. CDR3 bases: TGTGCCAGCAGCTCATTAAGGGGACTAGCGGGGGCCTCCTACGAGCAGTACTTC. Encoded protein: CASSSLRGLAGASYEQYF.

This chain joins TRBV7-3 and TRBJ2-7, with D possibly TRBD2 on 6 matching bases. Deletions cut 0 bases from V and 2 bases from J, with 11 bases between. Germline-derived CDR1 and CDR2 are SGHTA and FQGTGA. The CDR3 runs 15 residues. CDR3 in amino acids: CASSLTGTAPYEQYF. CDR3 sequence (DNA): TGTGCCAGCAGCTTAACCGGGACTGCCCCCTACGAGCAGTACTTC.

The chain employs TRBV30 and TRBJ1-2; no clear D gene. From germline, CDR1 is GTSNPN and CDR2 SVGIG (reference sequence). The CDR3 length is 13 residues. Trimming left V 1 base short and J 7 bases short, with 13 bases between. The CDR3 protein is CAWSGRLSGGYTF. The CDR3 bases are TGTGCCTGGAGTGGAAGACTTAGCGGTGGCTACACCTTC.

This sequence joins TRBV19 and TRBJ1-5; no firm D call. Germline assignment: CDR1 LNHDA and CDR2 SQIVND (reference sequence). The CDR3 spans 15 residues. V lost 2 bases and J 0 bases, leaving 8 bases between the germline ends. The CDR3 DNA reads TGTGCCAGTAGTATAAAAATTCATAGCAATCAGCCCCAGCATTTT. Its translation is CASSIKIHSNQPQHF.

This clone was counted once. The chain is built from TRBV30 and TRBJ1-5; D gene unclear. Germline values: CDR1 GTSNPN, CDR2 SVGIG (reference sequence). V dropped 3 bases and J dropped 9 bases, with 21 bases sitting between them. The CDR3 has 15 amino acids. CDR3 coding DNA: TGTGCCTGGAGCGGGTCCCCTAGTAAGGAGGGGCCCCAGCATTTT. This encodes CAWSGSPSKEGPQHF.

About this clone: One end of the junction varies from germline; a read error may be responsible. This chain connects TRBV3-1 (or the pseudogene TRBV3-2) to TRBJ1-1, with D maybe TRBD1 (5 bases). The V gene's germline CDR1 is LGHDT and CDR2 YNNKEL (reference sequence). This CDR3 region has 15 residues. DNA for the CDR3: TGTGCGAGCACCGTCCTGGGGAAGGGACTCACTGAAGCTTTCTTT. It specifies CASTVLGKGLTEAFF.

The V and J genes are TRBV7-9 and TRBJ2-3, with TRBD2 identical over 13 bases. There are 16 residues in the CDR3. Looked up from germline, CDR1 is SEHNR and CDR2 is FQNEAQ (reference sequence). V shed 4 bases and J 7 bases; nucleotides not matched to a gene: 8. CDR3 protein: CASSSPTSGGANTQYF. The CDR3 nucleotides are TGTGCCAGCAGCTCCCCAACTAGCGGGGGGGCGAATACGCAGTATTTT.

This clone has a handful of counts. This chain links TRBV7-2 with TRBJ2-5, with TRBD2 identical over 8 bases. CDR3 length equals 17 residues. Germline loops: CDR1 SGHTA, CDR2 FQGNSA. Germline trimming cut 1 base from V and 4 bases from J; bases unmatched to any gene: 11. CDR3 in DNA: TGTGCCAGCAGCTTAGGGGCGGGAGGAGGTCTGGGAGAGACCCAGTACTTC. It encodes CASSLGAGGGLGETQYF. Variable domain in full (rest from reference TRBV7-2 and TRBJ2-5): GAGVSQSPSNKVTEKGKDVELRCDPISGHTALYWYRQSLGQGLEFLIYFQGNSAPDKSGLPSDRFSAERTGGSVSTLTIQRTQQEDSAVYLCASSLGAGGGLGETQYFGPGTRLLVL.

The genes are TRBV5-6 and TRBJ2-3, with 7 bases fitting TRBD2. CDR3 size: 14 residues. V lost 5 bases to trimming and J lost 6 bases; unmatched junction nucleotides: 9. CDR1 and CDR2 (germline): SGHDT, YYEEEE. DNA for the CDR3: TGTGCCAGCAGTCATTTCGAGGGAGGGGATACGCAGTATTTT. Amino acid sequence: CASSHFEGGDTQYF.

The rearrangement links TRBV27 to TRBJ2-4; tentative D call: TRBD2 (6 bases). CDR1 and CDR2 (germline): MNHEY, SMNVEV (reference sequence). V gave up 6 bases and J gave up 0 bases, with 18 bases separating them. This CDR3 is 17 amino acids long. This CDR3 is CASSAHLREIAKNIQYF. Here the CDR3 DNA reads TGTGCCAGCAGCGCCCATCTTCGGGAGATAGCCAAAAACATTCAGTACTTC.

The chain uses TRBV5-1 and TRBJ1-1, with 7 bases lining up with TRBD1. V shed 0 bases and J 3 bases; nucleotides not matched to a gene: 2. From germline, CDR1 is SGHRS and CDR2 YFSETQ. This CDR3 spans 14 amino acids. The CDR3 sequence: CASSLGDRDTEAFF. CDR3 DNA: TGCGCCAGCAGCTTGGGGGACAGAGACACTGAAGCTTTCTTT.

The chain is built from TRBV20-1 and TRBJ1-1; D remains unclear. Trimming took off 6 bases at V and 7 bases at J, with 9 bases between the two ends. The CDR3 is 10 residues long. Germline CDR1 is DFQATT and CDR2 is SNEGSKA (reference sequence). The CDR3, as DNA: TGCAGTGCCCTCTTTAATGAAGCTTTCTTT. It encodes CSALFNEAFF.

The gene calls are TRBV25-1 and TRBJ2-5; 15 bases are shared with TRBD2. Germline-derived CDR1 and CDR2 are MGHDK and SYGVNS. With 4 bases clipped from V and 5 bases from J, the junction kept 5 bases outside the gene matches. CDR3 length equals 16 residues. The chain's CDR3 is CASSAGLAGGQETQYF. DNA for the CDR3: TGTGCCAGCAGTGCCGGACTAGCGGGAGGGCAGGAGACCCAGTACTTC.

The V and J genes are TRBV10-3 and TRBJ2-5; D might be TRBD2 (6 bases). Trimming cost V 4 bases and J 2 bases, with 14 bases left between them. CDR1 ENHRY and CDR2 SYGVKD come from the germline V gene. The CDR3 contains 15 residues. The CDR3 DNA reads as TGTGCCATCAGTGGAGGGGACTTACCGCAAGAGACCCAGTACTTC. The encoded protein is CAISGGDLPQETQYF.